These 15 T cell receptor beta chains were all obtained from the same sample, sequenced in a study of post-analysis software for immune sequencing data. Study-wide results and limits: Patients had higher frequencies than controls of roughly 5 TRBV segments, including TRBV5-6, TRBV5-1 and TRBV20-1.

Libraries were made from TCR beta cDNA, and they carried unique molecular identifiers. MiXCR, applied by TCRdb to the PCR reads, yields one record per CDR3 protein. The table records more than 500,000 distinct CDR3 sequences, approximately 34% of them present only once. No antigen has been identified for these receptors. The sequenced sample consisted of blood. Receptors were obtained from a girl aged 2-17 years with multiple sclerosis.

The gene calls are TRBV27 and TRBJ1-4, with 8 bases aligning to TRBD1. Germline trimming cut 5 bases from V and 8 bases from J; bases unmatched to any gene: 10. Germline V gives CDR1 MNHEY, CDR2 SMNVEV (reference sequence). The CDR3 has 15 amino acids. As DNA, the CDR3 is TGTGCCAGCAGTCCCTCGGACAGGGACGGAGAAAAACTGTTTTTT. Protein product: CASSPSDRDGEKLFF.

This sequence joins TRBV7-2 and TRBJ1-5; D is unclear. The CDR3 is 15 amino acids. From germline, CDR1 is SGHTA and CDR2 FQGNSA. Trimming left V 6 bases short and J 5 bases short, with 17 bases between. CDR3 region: CASRFGVLGDQPQHF. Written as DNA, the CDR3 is TGTGCCAGCAGATTCGGGGTCCTCGGAGATCAGCCCCAGCATTTT.

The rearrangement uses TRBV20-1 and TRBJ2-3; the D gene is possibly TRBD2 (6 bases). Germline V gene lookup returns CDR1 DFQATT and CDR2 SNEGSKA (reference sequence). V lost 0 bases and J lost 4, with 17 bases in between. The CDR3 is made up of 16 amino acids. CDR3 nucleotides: TGCAGTGCTAGAGATCGAATGGCGGGGTGGCCAGATACGCAGTATTTT. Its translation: CSARDRMAGWPDTQYF.

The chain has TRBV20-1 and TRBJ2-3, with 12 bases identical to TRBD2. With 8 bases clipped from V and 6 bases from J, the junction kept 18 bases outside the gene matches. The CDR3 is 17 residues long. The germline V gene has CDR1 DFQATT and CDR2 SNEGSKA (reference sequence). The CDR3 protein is CSPGLAGTRGYKDTQYF. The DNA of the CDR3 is TGCAGTCCGGGACTAGCGGGCACTCGGGGGTATAAGGATACGCAGTATTTT.

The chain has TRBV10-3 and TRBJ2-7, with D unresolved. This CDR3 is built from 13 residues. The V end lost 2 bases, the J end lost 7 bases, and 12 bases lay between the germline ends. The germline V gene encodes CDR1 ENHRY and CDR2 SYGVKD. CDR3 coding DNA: TGTGCCATCAGTGAGGCGGCAGGTGGAGAGCAGTACTTC. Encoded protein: CAISEAAGGEQYF.

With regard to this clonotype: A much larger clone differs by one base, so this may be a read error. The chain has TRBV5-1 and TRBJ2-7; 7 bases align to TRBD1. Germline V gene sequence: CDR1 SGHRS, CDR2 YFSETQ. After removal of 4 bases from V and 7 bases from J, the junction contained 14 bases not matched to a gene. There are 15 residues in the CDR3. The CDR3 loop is CASSTGTVLYNEQYF. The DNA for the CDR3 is TGCGCCAGCAGCACGGGGACAGTACTCTACAATGAGCAGTACTTC.

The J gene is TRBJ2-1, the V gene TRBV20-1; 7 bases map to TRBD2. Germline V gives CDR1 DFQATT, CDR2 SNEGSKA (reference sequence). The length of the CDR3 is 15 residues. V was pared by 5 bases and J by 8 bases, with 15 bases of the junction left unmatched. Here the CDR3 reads CSAVRRAGSLDEQFF. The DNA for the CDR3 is TGCAGTGCTGTTCGACGAGCGGGGAGTCTGGATGAGCAGTTCTTC.

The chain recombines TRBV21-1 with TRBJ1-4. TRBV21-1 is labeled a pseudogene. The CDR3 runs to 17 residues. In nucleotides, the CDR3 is TGTGCCAGCAGCAAGGAGGCAGGTTCTGCAACTAATGAAAAACTGTTTTTT. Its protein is CASSKEAGSATNEKLFF.

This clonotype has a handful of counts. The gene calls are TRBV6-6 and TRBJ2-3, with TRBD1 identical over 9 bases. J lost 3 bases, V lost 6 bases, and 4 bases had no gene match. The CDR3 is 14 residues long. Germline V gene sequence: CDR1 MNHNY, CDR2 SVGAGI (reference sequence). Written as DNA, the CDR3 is TGTGCCAGCAGGCTAGGACAGGGGACAGATACGCAGTATTTT. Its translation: CASRLGQGTDTQYF.

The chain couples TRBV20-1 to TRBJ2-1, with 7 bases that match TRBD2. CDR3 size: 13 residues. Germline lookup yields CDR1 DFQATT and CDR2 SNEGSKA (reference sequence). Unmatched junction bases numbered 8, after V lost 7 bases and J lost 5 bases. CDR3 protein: CSGPGEGNNEQFF. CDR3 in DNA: TGCAGTGGGCCCGGGGAGGGTAACAATGAGCAGTTCTTC.

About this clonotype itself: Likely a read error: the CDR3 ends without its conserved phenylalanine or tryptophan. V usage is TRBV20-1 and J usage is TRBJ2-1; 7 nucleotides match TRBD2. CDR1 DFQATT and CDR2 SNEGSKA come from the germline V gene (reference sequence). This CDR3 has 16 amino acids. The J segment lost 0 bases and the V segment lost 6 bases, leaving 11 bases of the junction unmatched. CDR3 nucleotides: TGCAGTGCCCCGCCGGTGACGGGGGGCTCCTACAATGAGCAGTTCTCC. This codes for CSAPPVTGGSYNEQFS.

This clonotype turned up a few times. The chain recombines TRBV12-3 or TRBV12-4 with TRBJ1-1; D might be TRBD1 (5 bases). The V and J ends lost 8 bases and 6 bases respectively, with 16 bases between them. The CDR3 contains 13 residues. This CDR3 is CASSIKGKAEAFF. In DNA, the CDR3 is TGTGCCAGCTCCATAAAGGGGAAGGCTGAAGCTTTCTTT.

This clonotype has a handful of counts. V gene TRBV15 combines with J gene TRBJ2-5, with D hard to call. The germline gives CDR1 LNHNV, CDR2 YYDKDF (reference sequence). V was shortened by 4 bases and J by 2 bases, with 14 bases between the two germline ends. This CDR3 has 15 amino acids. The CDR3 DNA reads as TGTGCCACCAGCAAACCGGCGAGGTCACAAGAGACCCAGTACTTC. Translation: CATSKPARSQETQYF.

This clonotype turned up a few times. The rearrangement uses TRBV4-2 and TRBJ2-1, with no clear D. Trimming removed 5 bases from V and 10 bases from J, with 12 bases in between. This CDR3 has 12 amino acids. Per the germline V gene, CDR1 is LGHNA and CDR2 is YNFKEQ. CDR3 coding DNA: TGTGCCAGCAGCTTCAACTTTAAGGAGCAGTTCTTC. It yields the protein CASSFNFKEQFF.

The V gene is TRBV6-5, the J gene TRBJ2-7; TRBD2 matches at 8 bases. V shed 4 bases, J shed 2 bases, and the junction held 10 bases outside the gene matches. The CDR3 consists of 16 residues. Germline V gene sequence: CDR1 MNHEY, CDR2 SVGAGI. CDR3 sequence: CASSSGGGSRTYEQYF. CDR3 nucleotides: TGTGCCAGCAGTTCCGGGGGGGGCTCAAGGACCTACGAGCAGTACTTC.